The clone carrying this T cell receptor (beta chain) was counted between two and nine times. The target antigen is unknown. This specimen comes from a study of regulatory T cells in long-lasting Graves disease. Study information: Graves' patients with a new diagnosis had received antithyroid drugs under 3 months.

Sample time point: newly diagnosed GD, antithyroid drugs for less than 3 months. PBMC RNA was the source of the TCR library. An endocrinology department in Xi'an, China, supplied the patients. Arm-PCR of CDR3 regions and iRepertoire HTBI primers were used to build TCR beta libraries. TCRdb analysed the multiplex PCR reads with MiXCR anew, one entry per CDR3 protein. This sample has about 420,000 distinct CDR3 sequences, with around 15% found just once. Findings and caveats of the study: Gene preferences differed: TRBV28, TRBJ1-2, TRBJ2-5 in persistent cases.

Germline-derived CDR1 and CDR2 are SGHVS and FNYEAQ. Trimming shortened V by 3 bases and J by 6 bases, and 9 bases separated the two germline ends. The CDR3 runs to 12 residues. The same data also went into a second study, on T cells in Graves' hyperthyroidism and ophthalmopathy. That report adds: The TCR CDR3 was amplified in a first-round RT-PCR using the HTBI primer set.

The specimen comprised peripheral blood mononuclear cells (PBMCs), sampled at new diagnosis, from a patient treated with antithyroid drugs. This rearrangement joins TRBV7-6 to TRBJ2-7, with a weak D call TRBD2 (5 bases). The sequence derives from a young woman with Graves disease. CDR3 nucleotides: TGTGCCAGCAGCTTCGGGGTCTCCGAGCAGTACTTC. This codes for CASSFGVSEQYF. Full variable domain (rest looked up from reference TRBV7-6 and TRBJ2-7): GAGVSQSPRYKVTKRGQDVALRCDPISGHVSLYWYRQALGQGPEFLTYFNYEAQQDKSGLPNDRFSAERPEGSISTLTIQRTEQRDSAMYRCASSFGVSEQYFGPGTRLTVT.